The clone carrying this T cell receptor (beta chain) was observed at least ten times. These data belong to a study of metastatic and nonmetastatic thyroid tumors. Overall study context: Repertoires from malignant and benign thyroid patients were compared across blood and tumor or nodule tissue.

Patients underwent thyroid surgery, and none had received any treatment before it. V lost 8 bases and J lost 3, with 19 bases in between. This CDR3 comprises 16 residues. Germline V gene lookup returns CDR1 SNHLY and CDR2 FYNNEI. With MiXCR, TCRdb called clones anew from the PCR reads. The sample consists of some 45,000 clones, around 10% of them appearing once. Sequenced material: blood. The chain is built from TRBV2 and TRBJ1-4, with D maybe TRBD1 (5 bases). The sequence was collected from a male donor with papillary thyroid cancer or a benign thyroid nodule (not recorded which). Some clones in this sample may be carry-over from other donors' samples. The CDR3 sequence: CASLGGIGLPNEKLFF. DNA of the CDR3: TGTGCCAGCCTGGGGGGGATAGGGCTCCCTAATGAAAAACTGTTTTTT.